Following are 26 T cell receptor beta chains from one sample sequenced in a study of blood T cell repertoires in COVID-19. Libraries were prepared by immunoSEQ multiplex PCR; TCRdb keeps only in-frame clonotypes and omits some of them. Among 290,000 or so clones listed, roughly 86% were seen once. Sequencing input: peripheral blood. Every receptor here comes from a man aged 70-80 years with acute or convalescent COVID-19.

This rearrangement joins TRBV10-3 to TRBJ2-7; the match to TRBD1 covers 11 bases. In germline, CDR1 is ENHRY, CDR2 SYGVKD. The CDR3 consists of 13 residues. Trimming took 8 bases from V and 5 from J; bases not matched to a gene: 5. CDR3 nucleotide sequence: TGTGCCATCCGGACAGGGGGCGTTGACGAGCAGTACTTC. Protein sequence: CAIRTGGVDEQYF.

The rearrangement joins TRBV6-6 to TRBJ2-4; 7 bases match TRBD2. There are 14 residues in the CDR3. The ends lost 6 bases at V and 8 bases at J; junction bases unmatched: 10. Germline CDR1 MNHNY, CDR2 SVGAGI (reference sequence). CDR3 region: CASRSSGDRYIQYF. The CDR3 DNA sequence: TGTGCCAGCAGATCTAGCGGAGATCGATACATTCAGTACTTC.

The rearrangement links TRBV4-3 to TRBJ1-3, with TRBD1 identical over 7 bases. Germline V gene lookup returns CDR1 LGHNA and CDR2 YSLEER. The CDR3 contains 14 residues. The ends lost 8 bases at V and 3 bases at J; junction bases unmatched: 7. CDR3 amino acids: CASGMTGNGNTIYF. The DNA for the CDR3 is TGCGCCAGCGGAATGACAGGGAATGGAAACACCATATATTTT.

V and J are TRBV7-2 and TRBJ2-2, with 11 bases aligning to TRBD2. The CDR3 contains 18 residues. Germline V CDR1 and CDR2: SGHTA, FQGNSA. With 6 bases clipped from V and 5 bases from J, the junction kept 14 bases outside the gene matches. CDR3 nucleotides: TGTGCCAGCAGTCATGGAGGTAGCGGGGGGGCCGGGACCGGGGAGCTGTTTTTT. Translated: CASSHGGSGGAGTGELFF.

There are a few counts of this clone. The chain joins TRBV4-2 to TRBJ1-2, with 12 bases fitting TRBD1. V gave up 3 bases and J gave up 6 bases; unmatched junction bases: 5. Germline values: CDR1 LGHNA, CDR2 YNFKEQ. CDR3 length equals 15 residues. CDR3 loop: CASSQPGQGADGYTF. The CDR3 bases are TGTGCCAGCAGCCAGCCGGGACAGGGGGCTGATGGCTACACCTTC.

DNA for the CDR3: TGTGCCAGCAGTGAAGGACAGATAAACACTGAAGCTTTCTTT. Translation: CASSEGQINTEAFF. This sequence joins TRBV2 and TRBJ1-1; possible D gene TRBD1, 5 bases. This CDR3 is built from 14 residues. The germline V and J ends were trimmed by 1 base and 2 bases, with 8 bases remaining between them. Germline lookup yields CDR1 SNHLY and CDR2 FYNNEI.

The V and J genes are TRBV19 and TRBJ2-1; 9 bases are a match to TRBD2. The CDR3 spans 18 residues. V gave up 4 bases and J gave up 5 bases; unmatched junction bases: 15. Germline loops: CDR1 LNHDA, CDR2 SQIVND (reference sequence). This CDR3 is CASSTPYGLAGLDNEQFF. In nucleotides, the CDR3 is TGTGCCAGTAGTACCCCCTATGGGCTAGCGGGGCTTGACAATGAGCAGTTCTTC.

Only a few counts were recorded for this clone. The chain recombines TRBV11-2 with TRBJ1-4, with D possibly matching TRBD1 (5 bases). The germline V and J ends were trimmed by 2 bases and 3 bases, with 10 bases remaining between them. The CDR3 length is 15 residues. The germline gives CDR1 SGHAT, CDR2 FQNNGV. CDR3 nucleotide sequence: TGTGCCAGCAGCTTAATTGGGGGGGCTAATGAAAAACTGTTTTTT. This codes for CASSLIGGANEKLFF.

The gene calls are TRBV5-1 and TRBJ1-6; TRBD1 matches at 9 bases. With V trimmed by 3 bases and J by 8 bases, 6 bases remained unmatched. The CDR3 totals 15 residues. Per germline, CDR1 SGHRS and CDR2 YFSETQ. The CDR3 DNA sequence: TGCGCCAGCAGCTCCGGGACAGGGTCCGATTCACCCCTCCACTTT. Its translation is CASSSGTGSDSPLHF.

V gene TRBV4-3 combines with J gene TRBJ2-2; D might be TRBD1 (5 bases). The CDR3 length is 16 residues. Germline assignment: CDR1 LGHNA and CDR2 YSLEER. The V end lost 0 bases, the J end lost 8 bases, and 16 bases lay between the germline ends. CDR3 amino acids: CASSQETQGVGGELFF. CDR3 nucleotides: TGCGCCAGCAGCCAAGAAACCCAGGGTGTTGGGGGGGAGCTGTTTTTT.

The gene calls are TRBV11-2 and TRBJ2-6; D might be TRBD2 (5 bases). CDR3 length: 14 amino acids. V was clipped by 1 base and J by 12 bases, with 13 bases between them. In germline, CDR1 is SGHAT, CDR2 FQNNGV. The DNA of the CDR3 is TGTGCCAGCAGCTTAGCTCGGGGAACGGGCGTCCTGACTTTC. Protein product: CASSLARGTGVLTF.

A single count supports this clone. The sample holds other DNA sequences that translate to the same CDR3. CDR3 sequence reads: CASSPGQGPDTQYF. Written as DNA, the CDR3 is TGCGCCAGCAGCCCCGGACAGGGACCAGATACGCAGTATTTT. V is TRBV5-1 and J is TRBJ2-3; 8 bases align to TRBD1. The J segment lost 4 bases and the V segment lost 4 bases, leaving 5 bases of the junction unmatched. Germline lookup yields CDR1 SGHRS and CDR2 YFSETQ. The CDR3 sequence is 14 residues long.

The chain is built from TRBV4-2 and TRBJ2-7; 7 nucleotides match TRBD2. The V segment lost 3 bases and the J segment 0 bases; nucleotides outside the gene matches: 14. The CDR3 is 18 residues long. The V gene's germline CDR1 is LGHNA and CDR2 YNFKEQ. CDR3 bases: TGTGCCAGCAGCCAGGAGGTTATCCGGGACTACAGCTCCTACGAGCAGTACTTC. Protein product: CASSQEVIRDYSSYEQYF.

The chain is built from TRBV4-1 and TRBJ2-4; no reliable D call. There are 17 residues in the CDR3. Deletions cut 1 base from V and 0 bases from J, with 13 bases between. Germline CDR1 is MGHRA and CDR2 is YSYEKL. The CDR3 reads CASSQVASTLAKNIQYF. The CDR3 DNA reads TGCGCCAGCAGCCAAGTTGCCAGTACCTTAGCCAAAAACATTCAGTACTTC.

The chain is built from TRBV19 and TRBJ1-2, with 10 nucleotides matching TRBD1. The V gene's germline CDR1 is LNHDA and CDR2 SQIVND (reference sequence). V shed 11 bases, J shed 7 bases, and the junction held 13 bases outside the gene matches. The CDR3 is 14 residues long. The CDR3, as DNA: TGTGCCGTAAAAGGTCCGGGACAGGGGTTTGGCTACACCTTC. Translation gives CAVKGPGQGFGYTF.

The gene calls are TRBV3-1 (or the pseudogene TRBV3-2) and TRBJ1-6; weak D call: TRBD1 (5 bases). The CDR3 consists of 15 residues. The V gene's germline CDR1 is LGHDT and CDR2 YNNKEL (reference sequence). Trimming removed 7 bases at V and 4 bases at J, with 14 bases between. The CDR3 here is CASTTGLRYNSPLHF. CDR3 sequence (DNA): TGTGCCAGCACTACGGGACTCCGGTATAATTCACCCCTCCACTTT.

The chain combines TRBV28 with TRBJ1-2; no firm D call. The ends were cut back, 1 base at V and 4 bases at J, with 13 bases in the middle. Looked up from germline, CDR1 is MDHEN and CDR2 is SYDVKM. This CDR3 spans 15 amino acids. DNA of the CDR3: TGTGCCAGCAGTTTATTCGGAGGGTGGGGCTATGGCTACACCTTC. Protein product: CASSLFGGWGYGYTF.

On this clone: Sequence at one end of the junction differs from germline and may be a read error. This chain connects TRBV18 to TRBJ1-2; the D gene is possibly TRBD1 (5 bases). The germline V gene encodes CDR1 KGHSH and CDR2 LQKENI. The CDR3 has 15 residues. The CDR3 nucleotides read TGTGCCAGCTCCCCACCAAATCCCCAGGGAATTGGCTACACCTTC. Its protein product is CASSPPNPQGIGYTF.

This clone showed up just once. The chain employs TRBV7-3 and TRBJ1-5; 12 bases line up with TRBD1. Germline loops: CDR1 SGHTA, CDR2 FQGTGA. After removal of 5 bases from V and 2 bases from J, the junction contained 10 bases not matched to a gene. The CDR3 has 18 residues. The CDR3 here is CASSPSGTGGAGNQPQHF. The CDR3 DNA is TGTGCCAGCAGCCCCTCCGGGACAGGGGGCGCGGGCAATCAGCCCCAGCATTTT. The full variable domain, rest sourced from reference TRBV7-3 and TRBJ1-5, is GAGVSQTPSNKVTEKGKYVELRCDPISGHTALYWYRQSLGQGPEFLIYFQGTGAADDSGLPNDRFFAVRPEGSVSTLKIQRTERGDSAVYLCASSPSGTGGAGNQPQHFGDGTRLSIL.

V gene TRBV11-2 combines with J gene TRBJ2-2; 8 nucleotides line up with TRBD2. Trimming took 5 bases from V and 7 from J; bases not matched to a gene: 3. Germline lookup yields CDR1 SGHAT and CDR2 FQNNGV. This CDR3 is built from 13 residues. This CDR3 reads CASSLTSVGELFF. CDR3 DNA: TGTGCCAGCAGCCTGACTAGCGTCGGGGAGCTGTTTTTT.

The chain recombines TRBV5-4 with TRBJ2-7, with D possibly being TRBD2 (6 bases). Germline lookup yields CDR1 SGHNT and CDR2 YYREEE (reference sequence). With 0 bases removed from V and 3 bases from J, the gap between germline ends came to 10 bases. The CDR3 has 14 residues. The CDR3 DNA reads as TGTGCCAGCAGCTTGGCCGTTAGCGGCTACGAGCAGTACTTC. Amino acid sequence: CASSLAVSGYEQYF.

The V call is TRBV2, the J call TRBJ1-3, with D possibly TRBD1 on 5 matching bases. CDR1 SNHLY and CDR2 FYNNEI come from the germline V gene. V was trimmed by 7 bases and J by 0 bases, leaving 7 bases between them. The CDR3 is 13 amino acids. The CDR3 nucleotides are TGTGCCAGCAAGGGGTTCTCTGGAAACACCATATATTTT. This sequence encodes CASKGFSGNTIYF. Complete variable domain (other parts from reference TRBV2 and TRBJ1-3): EPEVTQTPSHQVTQMGQEVILRCVPISNHLYFYWYRQILGQKVEFLVSFYNNEISEKSEIFDDQFSVERPDGSNFTLKIRSTKLEDSAMYFCASKGFSGNTIYFGEGSWLTVV.

V gene TRBV6-2 or TRBV6-3 combines with J gene TRBJ1-6; possible D gene TRBD1, 6 bases. Germline V gene data show CDR1 as MNHEY and CDR2 as SVGEGT. V lost 4 bases to trimming and J lost 10 bases, with 14 bases between them. The CDR3 contains 14 residues. CDR3 residues: CASSFLQGNSPLHF. The CDR3 DNA follows: TGTGCCAGCAGTTTTCTACAGGGCAACTCACCCCTCCACTTT.

The chain links TRBV18 to TRBJ1-1; D is uncertain. Germline lookup yields CDR1 KGHSH and CDR2 LQKENI. Trimming pared 4 bases from V and 1 base from J, leaving 7 bases between. The CDR3 spans 13 residues. The CDR3 DNA is TGTGCCAGCTCACTTGGCAAGAACACTGAAGCTTTCTTT. It encodes CASSLGKNTEAFF.

The chain recombines TRBV15 with TRBJ2-1; 7 bases line up with TRBD1. The germline V gene has CDR1 LNHNV and CDR2 YYDKDF (reference sequence). V shed 2 bases, J shed 8 bases, and the junction held 9 bases outside the gene matches. The CDR3 contains 15 residues. DNA for the CDR3: TGTGCCACCAGCAGAACAACAGGGGTTATCGATGAGCAGTTCTTC. It yields the protein CATSRTTGVIDEQFF.

The chain employs TRBV6-5 and TRBJ2-7; TRBD1 aligns across 9 bases. This CDR3 comprises 14 residues. J lost 4 bases, V lost 7 bases, and 8 bases had no gene match. Germline V lookup: CDR1 MNHEY, CDR2 SVGAGI. As DNA, the CDR3 is TGTGCCAGCAAAAGACCGGGACAGGGATACGAGCAGTACTTC. Residues: CASKRPGQGYEQYF.